The entry below describes one T cell receptor beta chain. The sample is drawn from a study of OX40 agonist ivuxolimab in advanced cancers. Study information: A diagnosis of hepatocellular carcinoma, melanoma, renal cell or head and neck cancer was present in dose-escalation patients.

Autoimmune disease history or systemic immunosuppression was exclusionary. Libraries were prepared by immunoSEQ multiplex PCR; TCRdb keeps only in-frame clonotypes and omits some of them. This table has approximately 44,000 clones, around 88% appearing once. Trimming cost V 4 bases and J 6 bases, with 17 bases left between them. The CDR3 is made up of 15 amino acids. Germline values: CDR1 SGHNT, CDR2 YYREEE (reference sequence). The V gene is TRBV5-4, the J gene TRBJ2-1; no clear D gene. The source material was CD4+ or CD8+ T cells sorted from blood, sampled in a trial of the OX40 agonist ivuxolimab. The clonotype originates from an adult with an advanced solid tumor such as melanoma, head and neck, liver or kidney cancer. The CDR3 loop reads CASSQADRRFNEQFF. The CDR3 region has the DNA TGTGCCAGCAGCCAGGCGGACCGCCGTTTCAATGAGCAGTTCTTC. The full variable domain, with the rest looked up from reference TRBV5-4 and TRBJ2-1, is ETGVTQSPTHLIKTRGQQVTLRCSSQSGHNTVSWYQQALGQGPQFIFQYYREEENGRGNFPPRFSGLQFPNYSSELNVNALELDDSALYLCASSQADRRFNEQFFGPGTRLTVL.